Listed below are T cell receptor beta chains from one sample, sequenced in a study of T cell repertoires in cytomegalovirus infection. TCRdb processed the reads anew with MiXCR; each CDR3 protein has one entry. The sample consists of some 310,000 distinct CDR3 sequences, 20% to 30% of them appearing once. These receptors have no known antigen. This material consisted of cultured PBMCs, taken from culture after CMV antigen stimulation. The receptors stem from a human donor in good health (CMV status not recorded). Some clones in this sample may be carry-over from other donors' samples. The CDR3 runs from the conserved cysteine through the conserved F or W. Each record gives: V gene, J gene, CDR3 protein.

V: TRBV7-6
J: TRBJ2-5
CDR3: CASSLVAGYQETQYF

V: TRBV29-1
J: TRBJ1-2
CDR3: CSVPNQDRANYGYTF

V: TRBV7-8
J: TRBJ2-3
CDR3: CASSRARTDTQYF

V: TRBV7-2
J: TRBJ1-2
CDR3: CASSYPLGQINYGYTF

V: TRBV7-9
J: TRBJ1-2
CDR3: CASTGQGRYGYTF

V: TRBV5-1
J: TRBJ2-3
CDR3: CASSLRGTTTRYTDTQYF

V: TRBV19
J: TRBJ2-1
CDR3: CASSVRTGGRRFF

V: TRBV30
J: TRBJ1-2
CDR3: CALTGRDYGYTF

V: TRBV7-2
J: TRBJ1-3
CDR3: CASSLAAGGNTIYF

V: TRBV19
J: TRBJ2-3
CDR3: CASSTFEAENTDTQYF

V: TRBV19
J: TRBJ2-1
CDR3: CASSIGTYRGDEQFF

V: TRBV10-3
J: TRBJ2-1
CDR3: CAINSGTGDYNEQFF

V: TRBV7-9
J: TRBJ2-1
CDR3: CASGTSLRDEQFF

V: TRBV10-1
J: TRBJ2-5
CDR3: CASSVSGRETQYF

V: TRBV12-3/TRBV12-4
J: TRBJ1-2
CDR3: CASRDSPYGYTF

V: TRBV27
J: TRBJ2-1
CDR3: CASTYRDPGWHEQFF

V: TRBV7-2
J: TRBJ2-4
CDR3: CASSHIGQGNIQYF

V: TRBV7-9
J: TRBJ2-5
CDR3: CASRRGTGQETQYF

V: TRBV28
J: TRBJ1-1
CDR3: CASSRGDYMNTEAFF

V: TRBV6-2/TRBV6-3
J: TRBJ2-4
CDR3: CASRESQNIQYF

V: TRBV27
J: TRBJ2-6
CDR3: CASSLVRPGANVLTF

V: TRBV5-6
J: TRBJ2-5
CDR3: CASSWQYQETQYF

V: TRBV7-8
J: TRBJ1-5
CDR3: CASSRNTDSNQPQHF

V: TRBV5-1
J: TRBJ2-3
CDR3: CASSSQAADTDTQYF

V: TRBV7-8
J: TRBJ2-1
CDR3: CASSFTGTGAYNEQFF

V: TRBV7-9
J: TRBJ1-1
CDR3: CASSPAGQGISRTEAFF

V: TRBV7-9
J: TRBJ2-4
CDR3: CASSLQGLVDIQYF

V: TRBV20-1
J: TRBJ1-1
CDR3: CSAWGARQNTEAFF

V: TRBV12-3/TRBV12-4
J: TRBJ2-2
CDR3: CASTRGSGYTGELFF

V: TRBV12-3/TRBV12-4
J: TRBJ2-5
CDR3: CASSLTDQETQYF

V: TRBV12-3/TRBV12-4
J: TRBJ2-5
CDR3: CASTRTSPWETQYF

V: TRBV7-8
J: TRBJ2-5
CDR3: CASSKRSGRREETQYF

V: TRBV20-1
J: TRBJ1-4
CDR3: CSAAGTDNEKLFF

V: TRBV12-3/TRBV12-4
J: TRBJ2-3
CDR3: CASTSASGSTDTQYF

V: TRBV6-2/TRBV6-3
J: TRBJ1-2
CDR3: CASREGILGYTF

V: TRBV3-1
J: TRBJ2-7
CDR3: CARYHAQGIDEQYF